This paragraph reports one T cell receptor beta chain. The antigen remains unidentified. The data belong to a study of cytomegalovirus exposure and HLA in healthy donors. At the level of the study: Among the 400 or so donors who were genotyped, 81% fell in the genetic ancestry cluster that is associated with self-reported Caucasian donors.

The study ran its PCR with 60 Vbeta and 13 Jbeta primers. TCRdb's copy holds only in-frame clones and misses some; the assay was immunoSEQ multiplex PCR. The sample holds tens of thousands of clones, 75% to 85% seen once. Whole-study results and caveats: When analyzed later, the rates of TCR association showed variation by HLA locus, with DRB1 the most and HLA-C the fewest. It was about 150 TCR beta chains that were listed as cytomegalovirus-associated.

This TCR derives from a woman under 40 in good health and CMV-seronegative. Sequencing was done on a sample of PBMCs.

The CDR3: CASSPPDRTETQYF. CDR3 coding DNA: TGTGCCAGCTCTCCCCCGGACAGGACGGAGACCCAGTACTTC. The V and J genes are TRBV18 and TRBJ2-5; TRBD1 matches 7 bases. This CDR3 comprises 14 residues. The germline V gene has CDR1 KGHSH and CDR2 LQKENI. V trimming: 6 bases; J trimming: 5 bases; junction bases outside the gene matches: 9. Looking up the rest from reference TRBV18 and TRBJ2-5 gives the full variable domain: NAGVMQNPRHLVRRRGQEARLRCSPMKGHSHVYWYRQLPEEGLKFMVYLQKENIIDESGMPKERFSAEFPKEGPSILRIQQVVRGDSAAYFCASSPPDRTETQYFGPGTRLLVL.